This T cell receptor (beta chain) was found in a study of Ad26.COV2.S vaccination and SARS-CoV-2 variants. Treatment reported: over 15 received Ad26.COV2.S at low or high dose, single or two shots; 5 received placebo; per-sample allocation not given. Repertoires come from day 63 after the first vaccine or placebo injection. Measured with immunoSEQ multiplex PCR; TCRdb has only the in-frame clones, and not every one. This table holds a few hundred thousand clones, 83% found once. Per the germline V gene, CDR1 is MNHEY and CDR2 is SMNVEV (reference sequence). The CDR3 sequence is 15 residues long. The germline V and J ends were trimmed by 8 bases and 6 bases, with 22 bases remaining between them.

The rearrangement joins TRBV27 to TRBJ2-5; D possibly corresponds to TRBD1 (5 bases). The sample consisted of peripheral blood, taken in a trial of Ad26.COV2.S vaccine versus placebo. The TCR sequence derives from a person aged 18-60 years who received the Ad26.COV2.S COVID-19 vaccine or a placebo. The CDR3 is CASSRARGSVKTQYF. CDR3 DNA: TGTGCCAGCTCAAGGGCTAGGGGTTCAGTAAAGACCCAGTACTTC.